The source of this TCR beta chain is a study of human T cells and chemical hapten exposure. MiXCR, applied by TCRdb to the RACE reads, yields one record per CDR3 protein. The sample holds 70,000 to 95,000 distinct CDR3 sequences, around 7% seen once. The V end was cut by 6 bases, the J end by 0 bases, with 8 bases between. Germline CDR1 and CDR2: MNHEY and SMNVEV (reference sequence). The CDR3 has 13 residues. The time point was: patch test 2, 6 weeks after DPC sensitization. Noted treatment: therapeutic diphenylcyclopropenone sensitization with weekly scalp DPC. This rearrangement joins TRBV27 to TRBJ1-2; D gene ambiguous. Sample: whole blood, taken in connection with sensitization to the hapten diphenylcyclopropenone (DPC). This receptor was taken from a woman aged 25 to 39 with alopecia areata. Some clones in this sample may be carry-over from other donors' samples. In DNA form, the CDR3 reads TGTGCCAGCAGCTCAGCCACTAACTATGGCTACACCTTC. Amino acid sequence: CASSSATNYGYTF.